Presented here are 9 T cell receptor beta chains from one specimen sequenced in a study of post-analysis software for immune sequencing data (dated by TCRdb to about 2015). General conclusions and limits of the study: Patients showed significantly higher frequencies than controls for roughly 5 TRBV segments, among them TRBV5-6, TRBV5-1 and TRBV20-1.

Their specific antigens are unknown. Receptors were amplified or captured by PCR. The data were produced on an Illumina HiSeq 2500. To reduce PCR and sequencing biases, unique molecular identifiers were built into the TCR beta cDNA libraries. TCRdb redid the processing of the public reads, applying fastp at Q25 and MiXCR, and retained in-frame beta chains. CDR3 protein sequences are deduplicated, and each keeps its most common genes and DNA. The sample contains hundreds of thousands of distinct CDR3 sequences, about 44% of them found a single time. More than 1.5% of the sample belongs to the ten largest clones. Sequencing was done on a sample of blood. These receptors originate from a girl aged 5 to 17 with multiple sclerosis.

The V call is TRBV5-1, the J call TRBJ2-3; D may correspond to TRBD1 or TRBD2 (5 bases each). V gave up 5 bases and J gave up 6 bases, with 25 bases separating them. The CDR3 totals 17 residues. Per the germline V gene, CDR1 is SGHRS and CDR2 is YFSETQ. The CDR3, as DNA: TGCGCCAGCAGTTCAAAACTCGGGACCGGCATTGGGGATACGCAGTATTTT. Its protein product is CASSSKLGTGIGDTQYF.

Comment on this clonotype: At one end the junction does not follow the germline gene, possibly because of a read error. The chain has TRBV7-2 and TRBJ2-3, with D perhaps being TRBD1 or TRBD2 (5 bases each). Germline V lookup: CDR1 SGHTA, CDR2 FQGNSA. There are 15 residues in the CDR3. This CDR3 is CAGSTGLPSTDTQYF. The DNA of the CDR3 is TGTGCCGGCAGCACGGGGCTTCCTAGCACAGATACGCAGTATTTT.

The chain couples TRBV29-1 to TRBJ1-2; D is undetermined. This CDR3 is 12 amino acids long. Germline-derived CDR1 and CDR2 are SQVTM and ANQGSEA. Between the trimmed V and J ends, which lost 7 bases and 6 bases, there was a span of 15 bases. CDR3 loop: CSAAGFVNGYTF. The CDR3 DNA reads as TGCAGCGCTGCGGGATTCGTCAATGGCTACACCTTC.

This clonotype was detected a few times. The rearrangement uses TRBV9 and TRBJ2-3; no firm D call. The CDR3 has 13 amino acids. Trimming removed 1 base from V and 8 bases from J, with 11 bases in between. CDR1 and CDR2 from the germline V gene are SGDLS and YYNGEE. CDR3 in amino acids: CASSVKLGSTQYF. DNA for the CDR3: TGTGCCAGCAGCGTAAAGCTGGGTAGTACGCAGTATTTT.

A note on this clonotype: A read error may produce the germline difference seen at one junction end. The J gene is TRBJ2-6, the V gene TRBV29-1; a weak D match, TRBD2 (6 bases). The CDR3 loop spans 16 amino acids. In germline, CDR1 is SQVTM, CDR2 ANQGSEA. The CDR3 loop reads CSVGGPTYSGANVRTF. DNA of the CDR3: TGCAGCGTCGGGGGTCCAACATACTCTGGGGCCAACGTCCGGACTTTC.

J is TRBJ2-7 and V is TRBV6-5, with a tentative D call TRBD2 (7 bases). Germline CDR1 reads MNHEY; CDR2 reads SVGAGI. With 6 bases removed from V and 2 bases from J, the gap between germline ends came to 17 bases. The CDR3 totals 15 residues. CDR3 region: CASSYAGGAPYEQYF. The CDR3 DNA reads TGTGCCAGCAGCTACGCTGGGGGGGCACCCTACGAGCAGTACTTC.

This clonotype turned up a few times. The chain uses TRBV30 and TRBJ2-5, with a tentative D call TRBD1 (5 bases). Trimming pared 2 bases from V and 3 bases from J, leaving 10 bases between. This CDR3 region has 13 residues. Germline V gene data show CDR1 as GTSNPN and CDR2 as SVGIG (reference sequence). CDR3 sequence reads: CAWSLGREETQYF. The CDR3 nucleotides are TGTGCCTGGAGTCTGGGCAGGGAAGAGACCCAGTACTTC.

This clonotype occurred a few times. The chain uses TRBV2 and TRBJ2-1; TRBD2 matches 11 bases. The V gene end was trimmed by 6 bases and the J gene end by 7 bases; junction bases not matched to a gene: 11. Germline-derived CDR1 and CDR2 are SNHLY and FYNNEI. The CDR3 covers 16 residues. CDR3 DNA sequence: TGTGCCAGCAGCCCGGCGCTAGCGGGAGGTTGGAATGAGCAGTTCTTC. Encoded protein: CASSPALAGGWNEQFF.

This chain links TRBV12-3 or TRBV12-4 with TRBJ1-5; 8 bases agree with TRBD1. The CDR3 has 13 residues. The junction had 0 bases not matched to a gene; V was cut back by 6 bases and J by 2 bases. The CDR3 nucleotides read TGTGCCAGCAGGGGACAGGGCAATCAGCCCCAGCATTTT. Amino acid sequence: CASRGQGNQPQHF.